The 18 T cell receptor beta chains presented below share a single source sample, sequenced in a study of control samples from healthy donors and cancer patients (dated by TCRdb to about 2020). Libraries were built with the immunoSEQ multiplex PCR assay. Drawn from immuneACCESS, this table holds only the in-frame rearrangements with V and J called that TCRdb kept. Clones are partly lost; checked studies trace under half to an unresolved V gene and leave the rest unexplained. The sample table contains more than 65,000 clones; only one count was recorded for 75% to 85% of them. The leading ten clones occupy roughly 14% of the sample. The sample comprised blood. The receptor set was obtained from a man aged 60-69 years in good health.

The genes are TRBV2 and TRBJ1-4; 8 bases match TRBD1. V was pared by 5 bases and J by 4 bases, with 9 bases of the junction left unmatched. The CDR3 runs to 16 residues. Germline values: CDR1 SNHLY, CDR2 FYNNEI. The CDR3 DNA sequence: TGTGCCAGCAGTCGTCTCAGGGGGCAGGGTAATGAAAAACTGTTTTTT. Protein product: CASSRLRGQGNEKLFF.

This chain links TRBV1 with TRBJ2-1; TRBD2, as called in the table, went unchecked against the DNA. TRBV1 is termed a pseudogene. The CDR3 has 17 residues. CDR3 coding DNA: TGCACCAGCAGCCAAGATTGCGTAGCGGGAGTGCTCAATGAGCAGTTCTTC. As protein: CTSSQDCVAGVLNEQFF.

In its sample, this clone was seen once. The chain employs TRBV29-1 and TRBJ1-4; D is uncertain. The germline gives CDR1 SQVTM, CDR2 ANQGSEA. V was pared by 4 bases and J by 5 bases, with 11 bases between. The CDR3 spans 13 residues. The CDR3 loop is CSVAGNLNEKLFF. CDR3 nucleotide sequence: TGCAGCGTTGCGGGTAATTTGAATGAAAAACTGTTTTTT.

The chain uses TRBV6-2 or TRBV6-3 and TRBJ1-1; D is perhaps TRBD1 (5 bases). CDR3 length: 17 residues. V gave up 4 bases and J gave up 1 base, with 19 bases separating them. From germline, CDR1 is MNHEY and CDR2 SVGEGT. The CDR3 loop reads CASSFTHQGPKNTEAFF. CDR3 nucleotide sequence: TGTGCCAGCAGTTTCACCCATCAGGGACCCAAGAACACTGAAGCTTTCTTT.

The CDR3, as DNA: TGTGCCAGCAGCTTCACACAGGAGTCACCCCTCCACTTT. It translates to CASSFTQESPLHF. The chain combines TRBV11-2 with TRBJ1-6, with a tentative D call TRBD1 (5 bases). V lost 3 bases, J lost 10 bases, and 10 bases lay in between. CDR3 length: 13 residues. Germline V gene data show CDR1 as SGHAT and CDR2 as FQNNGV.

The chain recombines TRBV28 with TRBJ1-5; 10 nucleotides match TRBD1. The CDR3 has 20 residues. V shed 4 bases, J shed 5 bases, and the junction held 20 bases outside the gene matches. Looked up from germline, CDR1 is MDHEN and CDR2 is SYDVKM. This chain's CDR3 is CASSSGRGGQGDTGDQPQHF. The CDR3 nucleotides read TGTGCCAGCAGTTCAGGGAGGGGAGGACAGGGGGACACTGGGGATCAGCCCCAGCATTTT.

This chain connects TRBV2 to TRBJ2-7; the D is unclear. Germline CDR1 reads SNHLY; CDR2 reads FYNNEI. The CDR3 is made up of 12 amino acids. The V gene lost 1 base and the J gene lost 3 bases, with 4 bases spanning the gap. The CDR3 region has the DNA TGTGCCAGCAGTGAAGGCAACTACGAGCAGTACTTC. Its protein is CASSEGNYEQYF.

In DNA, the CDR3 is TGCGCCAGCAGGCGGGACAACAGAGAGACCCAGTACTTC. Its translation is CASRRDNRETQYF. The chain is built from TRBV5-1 and TRBJ2-5; D may correspond to TRBD1 or TRBD2 (6 bases each). Trimming removed 5 bases from V and 4 bases from J, with 12 bases in between. The CDR3 is made up of 13 amino acids. Looked up from germline, CDR1 is SGHRS and CDR2 is YFSETQ. Drawing the rest from reference TRBV5-1 and TRBJ2-5, the complete variable domain is KAGVTQTPRYLIKTRGQQVTLSCSPISGHRSVSWYQQTPGQGLQFLFEYFSETQRNKGNFPGRFSGRQFSNSRSEMNVSTLELGDSALYLCASRRDNRETQYFGPGTRLLVL.

The J gene is TRBJ2-1, the V gene TRBV6-2 or TRBV6-3, with TRBD2 as a possible D gene (6 bases). Germline V lookup: CDR1 MNHEY, CDR2 SVGEGT. The CDR3 spans 17 residues. V lost 5 bases and J 0 bases, leaving 17 bases between the germline ends. CDR3 coding DNA: TGTGCCAGCAGTAAGGGGCTCGGGGGAGGCTCCTACAATGAGCAGTTCTTC. It is translated as CASSKGLGGGSYNEQFF.

This sequence joins TRBV28 and TRBJ1-4; TRBD1 is a possible D gene (5 bases). Germline V gene data show CDR1 as MDHEN and CDR2 as SYDVKM. The CDR3 runs 15 residues. V lost 5 bases, J lost 7 bases, and 17 bases lay in between. The CDR3 nucleotides are TGTGCCAGCAGTCCCGGGGGAGGCACGGGTGAAAAACTGTTTTTT. Encoded protein: CASSPGGGTGEKLFF.

The rearrangement joins TRBV7-2 to TRBJ1-2; unclear D gene. The CDR3 has 10 amino acids. V lost 11 bases to trimming and J lost 5 bases, with 9 bases between them. Germline loops: CDR1 SGHTA, CDR2 FQGNSA. This CDR3 is CAAGSYGYTF. Written as DNA, the CDR3 is TGTGCCGCTGGTTCGTATGGCTACACCTTC.

V usage is TRBV29-1 and J usage is TRBJ2-1; 9 bases line up with TRBD2. Germline CDR1 is SQVTM and CDR2 is ANQGSEA. V lost 8 bases to trimming and J lost 6 bases; unmatched junction nucleotides: 11. The CDR3 consists of 14 residues. CDR3 sequence reads: CSIGLGTSLNEQFF. CDR3 coding DNA: TGCAGCATCGGGTTGGGGACTAGCCTCAATGAGCAGTTCTTC.

V is TRBV19 and J is TRBJ1-2; weak D call: TRBD1 (5 bases). CDR3 length: 14 amino acids. Germline V gene sequence: CDR1 LNHDA, CDR2 SQIVND (reference sequence). V dropped 4 bases and J dropped 5 bases, with 14 bases sitting between them. CDR3 nucleotide sequence: TGTGCCAGTAGTACCTCGACAGCTACTTATGGCTACACCTTC. Protein product: CASSTSTATYGYTF.

The chain links TRBV12-5 to TRBJ2-1; D gene ambiguous. V was clipped by 0 bases and J by 4 bases, with 10 bases between them. Germline lookup yields CDR1 LGHNT and CDR2 FRNRAP. CDR3 length equals 15 residues. CDR3 region: CASGLVRGPYNEQFF. In DNA, the CDR3 is TGTGCTAGTGGTTTGGTGCGAGGACCGTACAATGAGCAGTTCTTC.

V gene TRBV11-2 combines with J gene TRBJ2-7; D gene uncertain. Looked up from germline, CDR1 is SGHAT and CDR2 is FQNNGV. This CDR3 is built from 14 residues. The V and J ends lost 0 bases and 1 base respectively, with 7 bases between them. This chain's CDR3 is CASSLERSSYEQYF. The CDR3 DNA reads as TGTGCCAGCAGCTTAGAGCGGAGTTCCTACGAGCAGTACTTC. The entire variable domain, with the rest obtained from reference TRBV11-2 and TRBJ2-7, is as follows: EAGVAQSPRYKIIEKRQSVAFWCNPISGHATLYWYQQILGQGPKLLIQFQNNGVVDDSQLPKDRFSAERLKGVDSTLKIQPAKLEDSAVYLCASSLERSSYEQYFGPGTRLTVT.

The V call is TRBV7-9, the J call TRBJ2-3, with D uncertain. The V end lost 0 bases, the J end lost 0 bases, and 4 bases lay between the germline ends. This CDR3 contains 14 residues. The germline V gene has CDR1 SEHNR and CDR2 FQNEAQ (reference sequence). The CDR3 loop reads CASSLAGSTDTQYF. Written as DNA, the CDR3 is TGTGCCAGCAGCTTAGCGGGAAGCACAGATACGCAGTATTTT.

The rearrangement uses TRBV7-9 and TRBJ2-7; D is unresolved. The germline V gene encodes CDR1 SEHNR and CDR2 FQNEAQ (reference sequence). The CDR3 consists of 15 residues. Between the trimmed V and J ends, which lost 4 bases and 3 bases, there was a span of 16 bases. CDR3 sequence reads: CASSSTFSTRYEQYF. CDR3 DNA sequence: TGTGCCAGCAGCTCGACCTTTTCAACCCGCTACGAGCAGTACTTC.

This chain joins TRBV12-5 and TRBJ2-1; possibly TRBD1 or TRBD2 for D (6 bases each). Per the germline V gene, CDR1 is LGHNT and CDR2 is FRNRAP. Trimming cost V 1 base and J 4 bases, with 11 bases left between them. The CDR3 length is 15 residues. The CDR3 DNA reads as TGTGCTAGTGGTTTGGCGGGGGCAAATTACAATGAGCAGTTCTTC. It specifies CASGLAGANYNEQFF.